The rows below give T cell receptor beta chains drawn from one sample of a study of PD-1 blockade in mismatch repair-deficient tumors. Clones were read by immunoSEQ multiplex PCR, and TCRdb kept only the in-frame ones, dropping some. The repertoire holds tens of thousands of clones, 65% to 85% seen once, with 2.5% to 3.5% in the top ten. The specimen comprised PBMCs, sampled before pembrolizumab treatment. Receptor source: an adult with mismatch repair-deficient cancer. Each CDR3 is given with its conserved first and last residue. The order of the fields is clone size, J gene, D gene, V gene, CDR3 protein, CDR3 DNA. D genes are given only for firm matches. Size is omitted from some rows. Given values are once, few, many or a class for expanded clones.

abundance: NA
j_gene: TRBJ2-7
d_gene: TRBD1
v_gene: TRBV30
CDR3aa: CAGRTGASYEQYF
CDR3nt: TGTGCCGGACGGACAGGGGCCTCCTACGAGCAGTACTTC

abundance: few
j_gene: TRBJ1-3
d_gene: NA
v_gene: TRBV14
CDR3aa: CASSTFPGNTVYF
CDR3nt: TGTGCCAGCAGCACTTTTCCAGGAAACACCGTATATTTT

abundance: NA
j_gene: TRBJ2-7
d_gene: TRBD1
v_gene: TRBV4-1
CDR3aa: CASSPPGQPYEQYF
CDR3nt: TGCGCCAGCAGCCCTCCGGGACAGCCTTACGAGCAGTACTTC

abundance: NA
j_gene: TRBJ1-5
d_gene: TRBD1
v_gene: TRBV6-5
CDR3aa: CASTPGQGQPQHF
CDR3nt: TGTGCCAGCACGCCGGGACAGGGTCAGCCCCAGCATTTT

abundance: NA
j_gene: TRBJ1-3
d_gene: TRBD1
v_gene: TRBV5-1
CDR3aa: CASSLAGQISGNTIYF
CDR3nt: TGCGCCAGCAGCTTGGCGGGACAGATCTCTGGAAACACCATATATTTT

abundance: NA
j_gene: TRBJ2-1
d_gene: NA
v_gene: TRBV14
CDR3aa: CASSRGRGAYNEQFF
CDR3nt: TGTGCCAGCAGCCGAGGACGGGGAGCCTACAATGAGCAGTTCTTC

abundance: NA
j_gene: TRBJ2-6
d_gene: NA
v_gene: TRBV5-1
CDR3aa: CASSSDTLSSGANVLTF
CDR3nt: TGCGCCAGCAGCTCGGACACCTTAAGCTCTGGGGCCAACGTCCTGACTTTC

abundance: once
j_gene: TRBJ1-6
d_gene: TRBD1
v_gene: TRBV18
CDR3aa: CASSPDRGDSPLHF
CDR3nt: TGTGCCAGCTCCCCAGACAGGGGCGATTCACCCCTCCACTTT

abundance: NA
j_gene: TRBJ2-7
d_gene: NA
v_gene: TRBV2
CDR3aa: CASSPGNWEQYF
CDR3nt: TGTGCCAGCAGTCCAGGGAATTGGGAGCAGTACTTC

abundance: NA
j_gene: TRBJ2-1
d_gene: TRBD2
v_gene: TRBV19
CDR3aa: CASSILALASYNEQFF
CDR3nt: TGTGCCAGTAGTATACTTGCACTAGCGTCCTACAATGAGCAGTTCTTC

abundance: NA
j_gene: TRBJ2-4
d_gene: TRBD1
v_gene: TRBV10-2
CDR3aa: CASSEIPDRGGPLAKNIQYF
CDR3nt: TGCGCCAGCAGTGAAATCCCTGACAGGGGTGGGCCCCTAGCCAAAAACATTCAGTACTTC

abundance: NA
j_gene: TRBJ2-7
d_gene: TRBD1
v_gene: TRBV28
CDR3aa: CASSFGTGYEQYF
CDR3nt: TGTGCCAGCAGTTTTGGGACAGGCTACGAGCAGTACTTC

abundance: NA
j_gene: TRBJ2-7
d_gene: TRBD1
v_gene: TRBV28
CDR3aa: CASTPFLGTGGREQYF
CDR3nt: TGTGCCAGCACCCCCTTCTTGGGGACAGGGGGCAGGGAGCAGTACTTC

abundance: NA
j_gene: TRBJ2-3
d_gene: NA
v_gene: TRBV7-3
CDR3aa: CASSLPLAGYRDTQYF
CDR3nt: TGTGCCAGCAGCCTCCCCCTGGCGGGATACCGAGATACGCAGTATTTT

abundance: once
j_gene: TRBJ1-1
d_gene: TRBD1
v_gene: TRBV19
CDR3aa: CASSIGGGQGRGEAFF
CDR3nt: TGTGCCAGTAGTATTGGGGGCGGACAGGGGAGAGGTGAAGCTTTCTTT

abundance: NA
j_gene: TRBJ2-1
d_gene: NA
v_gene: TRBV7-6
CDR3aa: CASSLVVRVSEQFF
CDR3nt: TGTGCCAGCAGCTTAGTTGTCAGGGTGAGTGAGCAGTTCTTC

abundance: NA
j_gene: TRBJ1-1
d_gene: NA
v_gene: TRBV19
CDR3aa: CASTKGRVGVNTEAFF
CDR3nt: TGTGCCAGCACGAAAGGGCGGGTTGGAGTGAACACTGAAGCTTTCTTT

abundance: NA
j_gene: TRBJ2-3
d_gene: TRBD2
v_gene: TRBV5-1
CDR3aa: CASSSPGLAGADTQYF
CDR3nt: TGCGCCAGCAGCTCGCCGGGACTAGCGGGAGCAGATACGCAGTATTTT

abundance: NA
j_gene: TRBJ2-3
d_gene: TRBD1
v_gene: TRBV18
CDR3aa: CASSPPGQGASDTQYF
CDR3nt: TGTGCCAGCTCACCACCGGGACAGGGGGCATCAGATACGCAGTATTTT

abundance: NA
j_gene: TRBJ2-3
d_gene: TRBD2
v_gene: TRBV6-1
CDR3aa: CASRGLAADTQYF
CDR3nt: TGTGCCAGCAGAGGGCTAGCGGCAGATACGCAGTATTTT

abundance: NA
j_gene: TRBJ1-2
d_gene: NA
v_gene: TRBV2
CDR3aa: CASPRADANYGYTF
CDR3nt: TGTGCCAGCCCCAGGGCCGATGCTAACTATGGCTACACCTTC

abundance: NA
j_gene: TRBJ2-7
d_gene: TRBD1
v_gene: TRBV11-2
CDR3aa: CASSLVTGAEQYF
CDR3nt: TGTGCCAGCAGCTTAGTTACAGGGGCCGAGCAGTACTTC

abundance: NA
j_gene: TRBJ2-1
d_gene: NA
v_gene: TRBV2
CDR3aa: CASSGQLGVEQFF
CDR3nt: TGTGCCAGCAGCGGTCAACTAGGAGTTGAGCAGTTCTTC

abundance: NA
j_gene: TRBJ1-3
d_gene: NA
v_gene: TRBV4-1
CDR3aa: CASSQEAGYNTIYF
CDR3nt: TGCGCCAGCAGCCAAGAGGCGGGTTACAACACCATATATTTT

abundance: NA
j_gene: TRBJ2-7
d_gene: NA
v_gene: TRBV28
CDR3aa: CASSTNTGKYEQYF
CDR3nt: TGTGCCAGCAGTACAAATACAGGGAAATACGAGCAGTACTTC

abundance: once
j_gene: TRBJ2-7
d_gene: NA
v_gene: TRBV21-1
CDR3aa: CASSICSYEQYF
CDR3nt: TGTGCCAGCAGCATCTGCTCCTACGAGCAGTACTTC

abundance: NA
j_gene: TRBJ1-2
d_gene: NA
v_gene: TRBV6-1
CDR3aa: CASSEYQGSSGYTF
CDR3nt: TGTGCCAGCAGTGAATATCAGGGATCTAGTGGCTACACCTTC

abundance: NA
j_gene: TRBJ2-5
d_gene: TRBD2
v_gene: TRBV27
CDR3aa: CASSSPGLAGGYQETQYF
CDR3nt: TGTGCCAGCAGTTCACCGGGACTAGCGGGAGGTTACCAAGAGACCCAGTACTTC

abundance: NA
j_gene: TRBJ1-1
d_gene: NA
v_gene: TRBV29-1
CDR3aa: CSVEDVNTEAFF
CDR3nt: TGCAGCGTTGAAGACGTGAACACTGAAGCTTTCTTT

abundance: once
j_gene: TRBJ1-4
d_gene: NA
v_gene: TRBV6-5
CDR3aa: CASSPREGEKLFF
CDR3nt: TGTGCCAGCAGCCCCAGGGAAGGTGAAAAACTGTTTTTT

abundance: NA
j_gene: TRBJ1-4
d_gene: TRBD1
v_gene: TRBV9
CDR3aa: CASSSGGGAGEKLFF
CDR3nt: TGTGCCAGCAGCTCCGGAGGGGGCGCGGGGGAAAAACTGTTTTTT

abundance: NA
j_gene: TRBJ1-2
d_gene: NA
v_gene: TRBV9
CDR3aa: CASSVSQRAGLDGYTF
CDR3nt: TGTGCCAGCAGCGTCTCTCAGAGGGCGGGATTAGATGGCTACACCTTC

abundance: NA
j_gene: TRBJ2-7
d_gene: NA
v_gene: TRBV6-1
CDR3aa: CASRDYTYEQYF
CDR3nt: TGTGCCAGCAGGGACTACACCTACGAGCAGTACTTC

abundance: NA
j_gene: TRBJ2-7
d_gene: TRBD2
v_gene: TRBV6-1
CDR3aa: CASSREGPYEQYF
CDR3nt: TGTGCCAGCAGTAGGGAGGGTCCCTACGAGCAGTACTTC

abundance: once
j_gene: TRBJ2-5
d_gene: NA
v_gene: TRBV7-8
CDR3aa: CASSLSIVRGETQYF
CDR3nt: TGTGCCAGCAGCCTGAGTATCGTACGGGGAGAGACCCAGTACTTC

abundance: NA
j_gene: TRBJ1-3
d_gene: TRBD1
v_gene: TRBV5-1
CDR3aa: CASSLTGGYSRNTIYF
CDR3nt: TGCGCCAGCAGCTTGACAGGGGGGTATTCGAGAAACACCATATATTTT

abundance: NA
j_gene: TRBJ1-1
d_gene: TRBD1
v_gene: TRBV30
CDR3aa: CASQGAATEAFF
CDR3nt: TGTGCCTCCCAGGGGGCGGCCACTGAAGCTTTCTTT

abundance: NA
j_gene: TRBJ1-2
d_gene: NA
v_gene: TRBV19
CDR3aa: CASSRGVRPRKESGYTF
CDR3nt: TGTGCCAGTAGTAGAGGAGTTAGGCCTCGGAAGGAATCTGGCTACACCTTC

abundance: NA
j_gene: TRBJ1-2
d_gene: TRBD1
v_gene: TRBV28
CDR3aa: CASIHGDRGDYGYTF
CDR3nt: TGTGCCAGCATCCATGGGGACAGGGGCGACTATGGCTACACCTTC

abundance: NA
j_gene: TRBJ2-5
d_gene: TRBD2
v_gene: TRBV7-9
CDR3aa: CASSMGGGQETQYF
CDR3nt: TGTGCCAGCAGCATGGGGGGGGGCCAAGAGACCCAGTACTTC

abundance: NA
j_gene: TRBJ2-6
d_gene: TRBD1
v_gene: TRBV7-9
CDR3aa: CANPTGLGTGANVLTF
CDR3nt: TGTGCCAACCCGACAGGGTTGGGAACTGGGGCCAACGTCCTGACTTTC

abundance: few
j_gene: TRBJ1-2
d_gene: NA
v_gene: TRBV28
CDR3aa: CASSLEPDRGYTF
CDR3nt: TGTGCCAGCAGTCTCGAGCCCGATCGGGGCTACACCTTC

abundance: once
j_gene: TRBJ2-5
d_gene: TRBD2
v_gene: TRBV27
CDR3aa: CASSLRGGWRMTQYF
CDR3nt: TGTGCCAGCAGTTTACGGGGAGGGTGGAGGATGACCCAGTACTTC